What follows are 9 T cell receptor beta chains derived from one specimen sequenced in a study of cytomegalovirus exposure and HLA in healthy donors. Use of 60 Vbeta and 13 Jbeta primers characterized the PCR. TCRdb keeps only in-frame clones here, not all; method: immunoSEQ multiplex PCR. This sample has about 130,000 clones, with approximately 89% found just once. The specimen sequenced was PBMCs. These receptors were obtained from a woman in her twenties or thirties in good health and CMV-seropositive.

The chain joins TRBV15 to TRBJ2-5, with D possibly being TRBD2 (5 bases). The V gene lost 1 base and the J gene lost 5 bases, with 8 bases spanning the gap. Germline V CDR1 and CDR2: LNHNV, YYDKDF (reference sequence). The CDR3 contains 13 residues. The CDR3 reads CATSRVGSETQYF. CDR3 DNA: TGTGCCACCAGCAGAGTGGGGAGTGAGACCCAGTACTTC.

J is TRBJ1-3 and V is TRBV6-1; D possibly corresponds to TRBD1 (5 bases). This CDR3 is 15 amino acids long. V shed 4 bases and J shed 0 bases, with 10 bases lying between them. Per the germline V gene, CDR1 is MNHNS and CDR2 is SASEGT. The CDR3 reads CASSAQGVSGNTIYF. DNA of the CDR3: TGTGCCAGCAGTGCCCAGGGCGTCTCTGGAAACACCATATATTTT.

The J gene is TRBJ2-7, the V gene TRBV5-1; 11 bases line up with TRBD2. J gave up 7 bases and V 4 bases, and 13 bases lay outside the gene matches. CDR3 length: 16 residues. Germline lookup yields CDR1 SGHRS and CDR2 YFSETQ. CDR3: CASSEISGGAFGEQYF. The CDR3, as DNA: TGCGCCAGCAGCGAAATTAGCGGGGGGGCCTTCGGGGAGCAGTACTTC. Full variable domain (remainder filled in from reference TRBV5-1 and TRBJ2-7): KAGVTQTPRYLIKTRGQQVTLSCSPISGHRSVSWYQQTPGQGLQFLFEYFSETQRNKGNFPGRFSGRQFSNSRSEMNVSTLELGDSALYLCASSEISGGAFGEQYFGPGTRLTVT.

Written as DNA, the CDR3 is TGTGCCAGCAGGAAAGAGGACAGTAACTATGGCTACACCTTC. Translation: CASRKEDSNYGYTF. V is TRBV7-9 and J is TRBJ1-2, with D perhaps TRBD1 (6 bases). The germline CDR1 and CDR2 sequences are SEHNR and FQNEAQ (reference sequence). The CDR3 loop spans 14 amino acids. Trimming stripped 6 bases from V and 1 base from J, with 12 bases between. Full variable domain (missing parts from reference TRBV7-9 and TRBJ1-2): DTGVSQNPRHKITKRGQNVTFRCDPISEHNRLYWYRQTLGQGPEFLTYFQNEAQLEKSRLLSDRFSAERPKGSFSTLEIQRTEQGDSAMYLCASRKEDSNYGYTFGSGTRLTVV.

The genes are TRBV25-1 and TRBJ2-7, with D possibly TRBD2 on 5 matching bases. CDR3 length equals 12 residues. Trimming removed 1 base at V and 8 bases at J, with 9 bases between. CDR1 and CDR2 from the germline V gene are MGHDK and SYGVNS. The CDR3: CASSEWSGKQYF. DNA of the CDR3: TGTGCCAGCAGTGAATGGTCGGGGAAGCAGTACTTC.

The J gene is TRBJ1-2, the V gene TRBV7-9, with 7 bases matching TRBD1. The CDR3 covers 16 residues. CDR1 and CDR2 from the germline V gene are SEHNR and FQNEAQ (reference sequence). Germline trimming cut 2 bases from V and 6 bases from J; bases unmatched to any gene: 12. The CDR3 loop reads CASSLRTGGSLNGYTF. The CDR3 DNA reads TGTGCCAGCAGCTTACGGACAGGAGGGAGTTTAAATGGCTACACCTTC.

The chain carries TRBV30 and TRBJ2-1; D is possibly TRBD1 (6 bases). Deletions cut 0 bases from V and 2 bases from J, with 11 bases between. CDR3 length: 15 residues. Germline V gene lookup returns CDR1 GTSNPN and CDR2 SVGIG (reference sequence). This CDR3 reads CAWSVRGFPYNEQFF. For the CDR3, the DNA is TGTGCCTGGAGTGTAAGGGGGTTCCCCTACAATGAGCAGTTCTTC.

The sample holds a few counts of this clone. The chain has TRBV2 and TRBJ2-7, with 7 bases lining up with TRBD2. The germline V gene has CDR1 SNHLY and CDR2 FYNNEI. The V and J ends lost 1 base and 6 bases, in that order; junction bases with no gene match: 3. This CDR3 comprises 13 residues. CDR3 in amino acids: CASSEGGGSEQYF. The CDR3 DNA reads as TGTGCCAGCAGTGAAGGGGGAGGGTCCGAGCAGTACTTC.

The chain uses TRBV29-1 and TRBJ2-7; 8 bases align to TRBD1. Trimming removed 5 bases from V and 3 bases from J; junction bases left unmatched: 3. The length of the CDR3 is 12 residues. Germline lookup yields CDR1 SQVTM and CDR2 ANQGSEA. The CDR3 reads CSVKGQDYEQYF. Here the CDR3 DNA reads TGCAGCGTTAAGGGACAGGACTACGAGCAGTACTTC.